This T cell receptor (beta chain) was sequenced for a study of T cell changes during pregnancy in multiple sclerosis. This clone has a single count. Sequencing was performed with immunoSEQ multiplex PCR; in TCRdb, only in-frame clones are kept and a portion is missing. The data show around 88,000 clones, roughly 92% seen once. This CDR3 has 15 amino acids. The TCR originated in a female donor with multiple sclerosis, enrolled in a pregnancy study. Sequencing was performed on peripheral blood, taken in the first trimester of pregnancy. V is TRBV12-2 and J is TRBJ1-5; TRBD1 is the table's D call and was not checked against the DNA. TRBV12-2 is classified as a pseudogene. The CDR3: CASRLARTVNQPQHF. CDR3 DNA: TGTGCAAGTCGCTTAGCTAGGACAGTTAATCAGCCCCAGCATTTT.